Below are 14 T cell receptor beta chains sequenced from a single sample in a study of T cell responses to AZD1222 COVID-19 vaccine. Sequencing was performed with immunoSEQ multiplex PCR; in TCRdb, only in-frame clones are kept and a portion is missing. In the table there are under 100,000 clones, over 70% of which are singletons. This specimen was peripheral blood, taken on day 0 of AZD1222 vaccination. The origin of the receptors is an adult in good health.

The V gene is TRBV19, the J gene TRBJ2-4; D ambiguous. V was clipped by 4 bases and J by 8 bases, with 18 bases between them. Germline loops: CDR1 LNHDA, CDR2 SQIVND (reference sequence). CDR3 length: 15 residues. The CDR3 nucleotides are TGTGCCAGTAGTAAGGTTGAGGCAGACTTATACATTCAGTACTTC. Translating it yields CASSKVEADLYIQYF.

This chain connects TRBV7-2 to TRBJ2-5; 7 nucleotides match TRBD2. Germline V gene data show CDR1 as SGHTA and CDR2 as FQGNSA. This CDR3 comprises 13 residues. The trim removed 5 bases at V and 5 bases at J, leaving 5 bases unmatched. The CDR3, as DNA: TGTGCCAGCAGCCCAGGAGCGGGGGAGACCCAGTACTTC. As protein: CASSPGAGETQYF.

The chain carries TRBV7-8 and TRBJ1-5, with D possibly TRBD1 on 6 matching bases. The length of the CDR3 is 16 residues. Germline CDR1 reads SGHVS; CDR2 reads FQNEAQ. The V gene lost 0 bases and the J gene lost 4 bases, with 13 bases spanning the gap. The CDR3 DNA reads TGTGCCAGCAGCTTAGCGGGGGCGCCGGTTAATCAGCCCCAGCATTTT. Residues: CASSLAGAPVNQPQHF.

The chain has TRBV4-1 and TRBJ2-5; 10 bases agree with TRBD1. This CDR3 is built from 15 residues. V was clipped by 4 bases and J by 4 bases; unmatched bases: 6. Germline V gives CDR1 MGHRA, CDR2 YSYEKL. The CDR3 loop is CASSPRGQGVETQYF. CDR3 coding DNA: TGCGCCAGCAGCCCCCGCGGACAGGGGGTAGAGACCCAGTACTTC.

The rearrangement joins TRBV3-1 (or the pseudogene TRBV3-2) to TRBJ1-2; no clear D. Trimming stripped 4 bases from V and 8 bases from J, with 17 bases between. This CDR3 comprises 14 residues. Germline V gives CDR1 LGHDT, CDR2 YNNKEL (reference sequence). This CDR3 is CASSLSSRSRGYTF. CDR3 DNA: TGTGCCAGCAGCCTGTCAAGTCGGTCTCGCGGCTACACCTTC.

In this sample, this clone turned up once. V and J are TRBV7-2 and TRBJ2-1; D uncertain. Germline CDR1 and CDR2: SGHTA and FQGNSA. V lost 5 bases and J 6 bases, leaving 11 bases between the germline ends. This CDR3 has 13 amino acids. In DNA form, the CDR3 reads TGTGCCAGCAGCGCCTCCGCAGGCAATGAGCAGTTCTTC. It yields the protein CASSASAGNEQFF.

This clone has only a few counts. The chain links TRBV6-5 to TRBJ2-7; 8 positions match TRBD1. V lost 8 bases to trimming and J lost 1 base; unmatched junction nucleotides: 1. CDR1 is MNHEY and CDR2 is SVGAGI in the germline V gene. The CDR3 contains 12 residues. This CDR3 reads CASDRGSYEQYF. CDR3 DNA: TGTGCCAGCGACAGGGGATCCTACGAGCAGTACTTC.

The V call is TRBV15, the J call TRBJ2-2; maybe TRBD2 (5 bases). The germline V and J ends were trimmed by 5 bases and 2 bases, with 9 bases remaining between them. In germline, CDR1 is LNHNV, CDR2 YYDKDF (reference sequence). The CDR3 extends over 14 amino acids. Here the CDR3 DNA reads TGTGCCACCAGCCTTAGCGATAACACCGGGGAGCTGTTTTTT. Protein: CATSLSDNTGELFF.

The chain recombines TRBV12-3 or TRBV12-4 with TRBJ1-1; D is unresolved. Between the trimmed V and J ends, which lost 10 bases and 1 base, there was a span of 10 bases. This CDR3 region has 12 residues. The CDR3 loop is CATRRRNTEAFF. In DNA, the CDR3 is TGTGCCACCCGACGGAGGAACACTGAAGCTTTCTTT.

The chain links TRBV19 to TRBJ1-3; D may be TRBD1 (6 bases). Germline assignment: CDR1 LNHDA and CDR2 SQIVND (reference sequence). The CDR3 covers 17 residues. Trimming removed 3 bases at V and 3 bases at J, with 18 bases between. Here the CDR3 reads CASSIGGRSRSGNTIYF. The CDR3 region has the DNA TGTGCCAGTAGTATCGGGGGCCGAAGTAGGAGTGGAAACACCATATATTTT.

This chain uses TRBV19 with TRBJ2-4, with D hard to call. The CDR3 covers 16 residues. V gave up 0 bases and J gave up 0 bases, with 9 bases separating them. Per the germline V gene, CDR1 is LNHDA and CDR2 is SQIVND (reference sequence). The CDR3 reads CASSIEGTLAKNIQYF. The CDR3 DNA sequence: TGTGCCAGTAGTATAGAAGGCACCTTAGCCAAAAACATTCAGTACTTC. The complete variable domain, with remaining parts taken from reference TRBV19 and TRBJ2-4, reads DGGITQSPKYLFRKEGQNVTLSCEQNLNHDAMYWYRQDPGQGLRLIYYSQIVNDFQKGDIAEGYSVSREKKESFPLTVTSAQKNPTAFYLCASSIEGTLAKNIQYFGAGTRLSVL.

This chain links TRBV15 with TRBJ1-5; 8 bases match TRBD1. V lost 0 bases, J lost 4 bases, and 11 bases stayed unmatched. The CDR3 loop spans 18 amino acids. CDR1 LNHNV and CDR2 YYDKDF come from the germline V gene (reference sequence). In DNA form, the CDR3 reads TGTGCCACCAGCAGAGACCGACAGGGGCCGAATGGAAATCAGCCCCAGCATTTT. This translates into CATSRDRQGPNGNQPQHF.

V and J are TRBV28 and TRBJ1-5; tentative D call: TRBD1 (6 bases). The CDR3 length is 14 residues. The V gene's germline CDR1 is MDHEN and CDR2 SYDVKM. The germline V and J ends were trimmed by 5 bases and 3 bases, with 11 bases remaining between them. CDR3 residues: CASSLQGPNQPQHF. Here the CDR3 DNA reads TGTGCCAGCAGTCTACAGGGACCCAATCAGCCCCAGCATTTT.

The chain links TRBV18 to TRBJ1-2; 8 bases are a match to TRBD1. This CDR3 comprises 13 residues. J lost 7 bases, V lost 6 bases, and 7 bases had no gene match. The germline V gene has CDR1 KGHSH and CDR2 LQKENI. CDR3 residues: CASSPQGAGGYTF. CDR3 bases: TGTGCCAGCTCCCCGCAGGGGGCTGGTGGCTACACCTTC.